This TCR beta chain emerged from a study of blood T cell repertoires in COVID-19. Background on the study: PBMCs, B-cell-depleted T cells, or T cells were the source of the cDNA or gDNA that made up the material.

The V gene lost 7 bases and the J gene lost 3 bases, with 18 bases spanning the gap. Germline V gene data show CDR1 as MNHEY and CDR2 as SVGAGI. The CDR3 covers 15 residues. Authors' methods: Counts of nucleated cells, estimated from reference gene primer amplification, were obtained. The assay was immunoSEQ multiplex PCR, and TCRdb's table has in-frame clones only and misses some. The V and J calls and clone size are taken from that table; D and trimming were inferred from the DNA. The repertoire holds about 140,000 clones, with about four fifths as singletons. This clone has only a few counts. The gene calls are TRBV6-5 and TRBJ1-2; perhaps TRBD1 as D (5 bases). This TCR came from a man of 80 years or more with acute or convalescent COVID-19. Sequencing was carried out using peripheral blood. CDR3 in amino acids: CASKKRSGTDYGYTF. In nucleotides, the CDR3 is TGTGCCAGCAAAAAACGGTCCGGGACTGACTATGGCTACACCTTC.